These 29 T cell receptor beta chains originate from one sample sequenced in a study of shared clonotypes between healthy human individuals. Profiled with immunoSEQ multiplex PCR; TCRdb holds only in-frame clones, not every one. This table holds about 680,000 clones, less than 80% found once. The specimen was memory CD4+ T cells sorted from blood. The sample's subset: CD45RA-negative fraction. These receptors were taken from a woman in her twenties or thirties in good health.

V gene TRBV30 combines with J gene TRBJ2-5; D gene ambiguous. V was pared by 0 bases and J by 4 bases, with 12 bases between. Germline assignment: CDR1 GTSNPN and CDR2 SVGIG (reference sequence). This CDR3 spans 14 amino acids. CDR3: CAWSVQSFRETQYF. The DNA of the CDR3 is TGTGCCTGGAGTGTACAGAGTTTTCGAGAGACCCAGTACTTC.

This clone has more than one count but fewer than ten. The chain has TRBV11-2 and TRBJ1-1; D is possibly TRBD1 (5 bases). CDR3 size: 15 residues. Trimming stripped 0 bases from V and 5 bases from J, with 13 bases between. Germline V CDR1 and CDR2: SGHAT, FQNNGV. The CDR3: CASSLEVFRVTEAFF. The CDR3 bases are TGTGCCAGCAGCTTAGAGGTTTTCAGGGTGACTGAAGCTTTCTTT.

The CDR3 protein is CASSVYGHTEAFF. The CDR3 coding sequence is TGTGCCAGCAGTGTATACGGACACACTGAAGCTTTCTTT. The genes are TRBV2 and TRBJ1-1; D not certain. There are 13 residues in the CDR3. The germline CDR1 and CDR2 sequences are SNHLY and FYNNEI. The germline V and J ends were trimmed by 4 bases and 3 bases, with 9 bases remaining between them.

The V and J genes are TRBV28 and TRBJ2-5, with D unresolved. TRBJ2-7 explains the end of the DNA better; the J call may be wrong. The CDR3 totals 14 residues. CDR1 is MDHEN, CDR2 SYDVKM, per germline. The CDR3 DNA reads TGTGCCAGCAGTTCTCGGGCGTTCGTCCGCGAGCAGTACTTC. It translates to CASSSRAFVREQYF.

The V and J genes are TRBV11-2 and TRBJ2-5; weak D call: TRBD2 (6 bases). This CDR3 has 16 residues. Trimming removed 0 bases at V and 1 base at J, with 12 bases between. Germline-derived CDR1 and CDR2 are SGHAT and FQNNGV. The CDR3 sequence is CASSLDPGVLQETQYF. Here the CDR3 DNA reads TGTGCCAGCAGCTTAGATCCGGGAGTACTCCAAGAGACCCAGTACTTC.

This clone appeared a few times. Additional DNA sequences in this sample encode the identical CDR3. This sequence joins TRBV2 and TRBJ2-1; 8 bases fit TRBD2. Unmatched junction bases numbered 6, after V lost 7 bases and J lost 4 bases. The CDR3 runs to 14 residues. The germline CDR1 and CDR2 sequences are SNHLY and FYNNEI. The CDR3 sequence is CASTRLASYNEQFF. CDR3 bases: TGTGCCAGCACCCGACTAGCGTCATACAATGAGCAGTTCTTC.

The chain links TRBV18 to TRBJ2-7; D uncertain. This CDR3 is 14 amino acids long. Germline loops: CDR1 KGHSH, CDR2 LQKENI. Between the trimmed V and J ends, which lost 4 bases and 2 bases, there was a span of 12 bases. The chain's CDR3 is CASSLSPGTYEQYF. The CDR3 DNA follows: TGTGCCAGCTCACTTAGCCCCGGAACCTACGAGCAGTACTTC.

The chain links TRBV10-1 to TRBJ2-7; D is possibly TRBD2 (7 bases). V lost 4 bases and J 5 bases, leaving 15 bases between the germline ends. This CDR3 has 14 amino acids. The germline gives CDR1 WNHNN, CDR2 SYGVQD (reference sequence). Here the CDR3 reads CASSAARGGNEQYF. The CDR3, as DNA: TGCGCCAGCAGTGCGGCCAGGGGAGGGAACGAGCAGTACTTC.

With regard to this clone: This CDR3 is also generated by other DNA sequences in the sample. The V call is TRBV6-6, the J call TRBJ1-4, with a weak D call TRBD1 (6 bases). CDR1 and CDR2 from the germline V gene are MNHNY and SVGAGI (reference sequence). The CDR3 runs 13 residues. V lost 6 bases and J lost 6, with 11 bases in between. For the CDR3, the DNA is TGTGCCAGCAGGCTAGGGGGGGATGAAAAACTGTTTTTT. Translating it yields CASRLGGDEKLFF.

The chain combines TRBV7-9 with TRBJ2-5, with a tentative D call TRBD2 (5 bases). V lost 0 bases and J lost 7, with 12 bases in between. Germline V gene data show CDR1 as SEHNR and CDR2 as FQNEAQ (reference sequence). The CDR3 length is 14 residues. The CDR3 here is CASSLAGGLGTQYF. The CDR3 nucleotides read TGTGCCAGCAGCTTAGCCGGCGGGCTGGGGACCCAGTACTTC.

The chain carries TRBV6-5 and TRBJ2-3; TRBD2 matches at 10 bases. The CDR3 length is 15 residues. Germline trimming cut 6 bases from V and 0 bases from J; bases unmatched to any gene: 3. The germline gives CDR1 MNHEY, CDR2 SVGAGI. The CDR3 coding sequence is TGTGCCAGCAGGGGGGGACTAGCGAGCACAGATACGCAGTATTTT. It encodes CASRGGLASTDTQYF.

The chain couples TRBV18 to TRBJ2-7; 12 bases are a match to TRBD2. This CDR3 is 17 amino acids long. The V gene end was trimmed by 0 bases and the J gene end by 1 base; junction bases not matched to a gene: 4. The germline CDR1 and CDR2 sequences are KGHSH and LQKENI. DNA for the CDR3: TGTGCCAGCTCACCACCGGGACTAGCGGGCCCATCCTACGAGCAGTACTTC. As protein: CASSPPGLAGPSYEQYF.

The rearrangement uses TRBV5-1 and TRBJ2-3; 7 positions agree with TRBD1. The V and J ends lost 5 bases and 2 bases, in that order; junction bases with no gene match: 8. The CDR3 contains 15 residues. Germline V gene lookup returns CDR1 SGHRS and CDR2 YFSETQ. CDR3 sequence reads: CASRNSGQTTDTQYF. CDR3 bases: TGCGCCAGCAGGAACTCGGGACAGACCACAGATACGCAGTATTTT.

The chain combines TRBV30 with TRBJ2-3, with no clear D. The CDR3 contains 15 residues. The ends were cut back, 3 bases at V and 1 base at J, with 14 bases in the middle. Germline CDR1 GTSNPN, CDR2 SVGIG (reference sequence). The DNA for the CDR3 is TGTGCCTGGAGCTCGACGGCACCTGGCACAGATACGCAGTATTTT. Amino acids: CAWSSTAPGTDTQYF.

The chain is built from TRBV4-2 and TRBJ1-2; perhaps TRBD1 as D (6 bases). This CDR3 has 14 amino acids. Trimming left V 0 bases short and J 8 bases short, with 13 bases between. CDR1 LGHNA and CDR2 YNFKEQ come from the germline V gene. CDR3 bases: TGTGCCAGCAGCCAAGATTCGGGGGCTGAGGGCTACACCTTC. Residues: CASSQDSGAEGYTF.

The genes are TRBV7-3 and TRBJ1-2, with 8 bases that match TRBD1. Germline V gene sequence: CDR1 SGHTA, CDR2 FQGTGA. With 5 bases clipped from V and 8 bases from J, the junction kept 7 bases outside the gene matches. This CDR3 region has 13 residues. CDR3 sequence: CASSPSQGVGYTF. CDR3 bases: TGTGCCAGCAGCCCCTCACAGGGGGTCGGCTACACCTTC. Full variable domain (outside the CDR3, taken from reference TRBV7-3 and TRBJ1-2): GAGVSQTPSNKVTEKGKYVELRCDPISGHTALYWYRQSLGQGPEFLIYFQGTGAADDSGLPNDRFFAVRPEGSVSTLKIQRTERGDSAVYLCASSPSQGVGYTFGSGTRLTVV.

A note on this clone: The germline gene is not matched at one end of the junction; a read error may be the cause. The chain uses TRBV6-1 and TRBJ2-7; TRBD2 matches 12 bases. The CDR3 loop spans 16 amino acids. CDR1 MNHNS and CDR2 SASEGT come from the germline V gene. Written as DNA, the CDR3 is TGTGCCATCAGTGATCCGACTAGCGGGAGCAACCACGAGCAGTACTTC. This gives the protein CAISDPTSGSNHEQYF.

The J gene is TRBJ2-5, the V gene TRBV28; 12 nucleotides match TRBD2. Germline CDR1 MDHEN, CDR2 SYDVKM. The CDR3 extends over 16 amino acids. V was pared by 6 bases and J by 5 bases, with 10 bases of the junction left unmatched. The CDR3 reads CASSPRLLAGGETQYF. CDR3 sequence (DNA): TGTGCCAGCAGCCCCCGTTTGCTAGCGGGAGGGGAGACCCAGTACTTC.

The rearrangement uses TRBV2 and TRBJ2-2, with D possibly matching TRBD1 (6 bases). V lost 8 bases and J 2 bases, leaving 15 bases between the germline ends. Germline V gene data show CDR1 as SNHLY and CDR2 as FYNNEI. The CDR3 runs 15 residues. DNA of the CDR3: TGTGCCAGCTCCTCCCAGGGGACCAACACCGGGGAGCTGTTTTTT. The encoded protein is CASSSQGTNTGELFF.

The rearrangement uses TRBV7-9 and TRBJ2-3, with 9 nucleotides matching TRBD2. The CDR3 is 16 amino acids. Germline values: CDR1 SEHNR, CDR2 FQNEAQ (reference sequence). V trimming: 1 base; J trimming: 4 bases; junction bases outside the gene matches: 6. The CDR3 loop is CASSLVLSGRSDTQYF. The CDR3 nucleotides read TGTGCCAGCAGCTTAGTACTTAGCGGGAGATCAGATACGCAGTATTTT.

This clone was observed a handful of times. This sequence joins TRBV6-1 and TRBJ2-7; D gene unclear. Trimming left V 1 base short and J 5 bases short, with 12 bases between. CDR1 and CDR2 from the germline V gene are MNHNS and SASEGT. The CDR3 is 14 residues long. The chain's CDR3 is CASSEGVGLDEQYF. The CDR3 nucleotides are TGTGCCAGCAGTGAAGGAGTAGGGCTGGACGAGCAGTACTTC.

This chain uses TRBV7-8 with TRBJ2-2; 7 bases match TRBD2. V shed 2 bases, J shed 4 bases, and the junction held 16 bases outside the gene matches. This CDR3 contains 19 residues. Germline lookup yields CDR1 SGHVS and CDR2 FQNEAQ. The CDR3 reads CASSLQFRGGMASTGELFF. CDR3 DNA: TGTGCCAGCAGCTTACAGTTCCGGGGAGGGATGGCCAGCACCGGGGAGCTGTTTTTT.

The CDR3 DNA sequence: TGTGCCAGCAGTTCCTGGACAGCATCCATCTCTGGAAACACCATATATTTT. It specifies CASSSWTASISGNTIYF. The chain carries TRBV28 and TRBJ1-3; tentative D call: TRBD1 (6 bases). V shed 4 bases and J shed 0 bases, with 16 bases lying between them. Germline CDR1 reads MDHEN; CDR2 reads SYDVKM. This CDR3 region has 17 residues.

Notes on this clone: Other DNA sequences in the sample encode the same CDR3. The chain couples TRBV5-6 to TRBJ1-1; no clear D gene. From germline, CDR1 is SGHDT and CDR2 YYEEEE. This CDR3 contains 14 residues. Trimming stripped 0 bases from V and 1 base from J, with 7 bases between. The CDR3 nucleotides are TGTGCCAGCAGCTTGGGAGGAAGGAACACTGAAGCTTTCTTT. It codes for CASSLGGRNTEAFF.

This chain joins TRBV6-6 and TRBJ1-1; 7 positions match TRBD1. Trimming at V came to 5 bases and at J to 8 bases, leaving 11 bases not matched to a gene. Germline values: CDR1 MNHNY, CDR2 SVGAGI (reference sequence). The length of the CDR3 is 14 residues. CDR3 bases: TGTGCCAGCAGTACGACAGGGTTTACACCCGAAGCTTTCTTT. Its translation: CASSTTGFTPEAFF.

This clone was observed a single time. The chain recombines TRBV7-2 with TRBJ2-1; TRBD1 agrees at 8 bases. The germline V gene has CDR1 SGHTA and CDR2 FQGNSA. This CDR3 is built from 15 residues. V lost 3 bases to trimming and J lost 1 base; unmatched junction nucleotides: 2. CDR3 DNA: TGTGCCAGCAGCTTTGACAGGGGTTCCTACAATGAGCAGTTCTTC. It yields the protein CASSFDRGSYNEQFF.

V usage is TRBV5-1 and J usage is TRBJ1-1; D call uncertain. Germline loops: CDR1 SGHRS, CDR2 YFSETQ. Between the trimmed V and J ends, which lost 3 bases and 5 bases, there was a span of 14 bases. The CDR3 runs to 14 residues. Written as DNA, the CDR3 is TGCGCCAGCAGCTGGATGCGGGAAGGAACTGAAGCTTTCTTT. Protein sequence: CASSWMREGTEAFF.

Regarding this clone: Other DNA sequences in the same sample also yield this CDR3. The V call is TRBV14, the J call TRBJ2-1; 7 bases are shared with TRBD2. The V gene's germline CDR1 is SGHDN and CDR2 FVKESK. CDR3 size: 16 residues. V shed 1 base, J shed 0 bases, and the junction held 3 bases outside the gene matches. CDR3 sequence reads: CASSQVGGSSYNEQFF. For the CDR3, the DNA is TGTGCCAGCAGCCAAGTTGGCGGGAGCTCCTACAATGAGCAGTTCTTC.

V and J are TRBV7-9 and TRBJ1-1; 8 nucleotides line up with TRBD1. CDR3 size: 16 residues. Unmatched junction bases numbered 4, after V lost 0 bases and J lost 1 base. Per germline, CDR1 SEHNR and CDR2 FQNEAQ (reference sequence). The CDR3 nucleotides read TGTGCCAGCAGCTTAGCGAACAGGGGGACGAACACTGAAGCTTTCTTT. It encodes CASSLANRGTNTEAFF.